This is a list of T cell receptor beta chains from one sample in a study of blood T cell repertoires in COVID-19. Sequencing was performed with immunoSEQ multiplex PCR; in TCRdb, only in-frame clones are kept and a portion is missing. Seen here are about 20,000 clones, roughly 90% observed once, and the top ten hold under 6.5%. Sequenced sample: peripheral blood. The receptors were gathered from a human donor in a cohort sampled during active COVID-19. Both conserved end residues are part of each CDR3. The D gene is left open where the match is weak. Clone sizes are given selectively: once, few, many, or a class where the clone is expanded.

v_call: TRBV9
clone_size: -
d_call: TRBD2
j_call: TRBJ2-1
cdr3_aa: CASSVEGGRYYNEQFF
cdr3_nt: TGTGCCAGCAGCGTAGAAGGCGGGAGGTACTACAATGAGCAGTTCTTC

v_call: TRBV10-3
clone_size: once
d_call: -
j_call: TRBJ1-5
cdr3_aa: CAISESQAFNQPQHF
cdr3_nt: TGTGCCATCAGTGAGTCGCAGGCGTTCAATCAGCCCCAGCATTTT

v_call: TRBV29-1
clone_size: -
d_call: -
j_call: TRBJ1-2
cdr3_aa: CSVEGQYGYTF
cdr3_nt: TGCAGCGTTGAAGGCCAGTACGGCTACACCTTC

v_call: TRBV10-3
clone_size: -
d_call: -
j_call: TRBJ1-5
cdr3_aa: CAISVGAGNQPQHF
cdr3_nt: TGTGCCATCAGTGTGGGGGCTGGTAATCAGCCCCAGCATTTT

v_call: TRBV30
clone_size: -
d_call: TRBD1
j_call: TRBJ1-1
cdr3_aa: CAWTDRGWAAFF
cdr3_nt: TGTGCCTGGACGGACAGGGGTTGGGCTGCTTTCTTT

v_call: TRBV15
clone_size: -
d_call: -
j_call: TRBJ2-7
cdr3_aa: CATSRDPNSYEQYF
cdr3_nt: TGTGCCACCAGCAGAGATCCTAACTCCTACGAGCAGTACTTC

v_call: TRBV30
clone_size: -
d_call: -
j_call: TRBJ1-3
cdr3_aa: CAWSTASGNTIYF
cdr3_nt: TGTGCCTGGAGTACAGCCTCTGGAAACACCATATATTTT

v_call: TRBV3-1/TRBV3-2
clone_size: -
d_call: TRBD1
j_call: TRBJ2-5
cdr3_aa: CASSQDFQGQGSSGETQYF
cdr3_nt: TGTGCCAGCAGCCAAGATTTTCAGGGACAGGGGTCATCGGGAGAGACCCAGTACTTC

v_call: TRBV11-2
clone_size: -
d_call: -
j_call: TRBJ1-2
cdr3_aa: CASSLGRTNGYTF
cdr3_nt: TGTGCCAGCAGCTTGGGCAGGACTAATGGCTACACCTTC

v_call: TRBV7-3
clone_size: once
d_call: -
j_call: TRBJ2-3
cdr3_aa: CASSFGSTGDTQYF
cdr3_nt: TGTGCCAGCAGCTTCGGGAGCACGGGGGATACGCAGTATTTT

v_call: TRBV11-2
clone_size: -
d_call: TRBD2
j_call: TRBJ2-7
cdr3_aa: CASSSITGLEFYEQYF
cdr3_nt: TGTGCCAGCAGCTCGATCACGGGACTAGAATTCTACGAGCAGTACTTC

v_call: TRBV6-6
clone_size: -
d_call: -
j_call: TRBJ2-7
cdr3_aa: CASSYLYEQYF
cdr3_nt: TGTGCCAGCAGTTACCTCTACGAGCAGTACTTC

v_call: TRBV6-5
clone_size: -
d_call: -
j_call: TRBJ1-1
cdr3_aa: CASLTRDGVTEAFF
cdr3_nt: TGTGCCAGTCTCACCAGGGATGGGGTCACTGAAGCTTTCTTT

v_call: TRBV11-2
clone_size: -
d_call: TRBD1
j_call: TRBJ2-1
cdr3_aa: CASSLVLTGNEQFF
cdr3_nt: TGTGCCAGCAGCTTAGTGCTGACAGGGAATGAGCAGTTCTTC

v_call: TRBV18
clone_size: -
d_call: -
j_call: TRBJ1-4
cdr3_aa: CASSLHRQPNNEKLFF
cdr3_nt: TGTGCCAGCTCACTCCATAGACAGCCCAATAATGAAAAACTGTTTTTT